This record concerns one TCR beta chain sequence. The antigen remains undetermined. One end of the junction fails to match germline, which may point to a read error. The data stem from a study of Graves' ophthalmopathy and Graves' hyperthyroidism. Findings and limits, study-wide: Detection in blood was also observed for most expanded thyroid clonotypes above 0.001 frequency. A 13-signature model separated ophthalmopathy from stable hyperthyroidism, reaching approximately 88% sensitivity and around 79% specificity cross-validated.

This CDR3 comprises 16 residues. Germline-derived CDR1 and CDR2 are WSHSY and SAAADI. The authors amplified TCR beta CDR3 regions from RNA transcripts. Second-round multiplex PCR came after a first-round RT-PCR that employed HTBI primers. A single record per CDR3 protein comes from TCRdb applying MiXCR to the multiplex PCR reads. The sample shows over a million distinct CDR3 sequences, 35% to 40% of them seen only once. Establishment of the diagnosis relied upon clinical symptoms, serum thyroxine, TRAb, thyroid ultrasound and orbital computed tomography. The J gene is TRBJ2-7, the V gene TRBV10-2; possibly TRBD2 for D (7 bases). Sequenced: peripheral blood or thyroid tissue (not recorded which). The TCR sequence derives from an adult man with Graves' hyperthyroidism. The DNA of the CDR3 is TGTGCCAGCAGTTTATACCCAGGGGAGGGCTCCTACGAGCAGTACTTC. Protein: CASSLYPGEGSYEQYF.